A single sample is the source of the 32 T cell receptor beta chains below, sequenced in a study of T-cell reconstitution after alpha-beta-depleted transplantation in children. During its preparation, the TCRbeta library received unique molecular identifiers. Via MiXCR, TCRdb re-called the PCR reads, giving one row per CDR3 protein. The data contain roughly 180,000 distinct CDR3 sequences, more than 12% of them singletons. The sequencing used PBMCs from the stem cell graft donor, collected from the stem cell graft. Receptors were obtained from a human donor who donated a stem cell graft to a child with acute lymphoblastic leukemia.

Many counts were recorded for this clonotype. The chain uses TRBV29-1 and TRBJ2-1, with TRBD1 as a possible D gene (6 bases). The V gene lost 3 bases and the J gene lost 0 bases, with 9 bases spanning the gap. Germline CDR1 and CDR2: SQVTM and ANQGSEA. This CDR3 is 14 amino acids long. In DNA form, the CDR3 reads TGCAGCGTTGAGAGAGGGGGCTCCTACAATGAGCAGTTCTTC. Its translation is CSVERGGSYNEQFF.

This clonotype was detected many times. The chain combines TRBV10-2 with TRBJ1-5, with a possible D match to TRBD1 (5 bases). V lost 3 bases and J 5 bases, leaving 14 bases between the germline ends. The CDR3 runs 15 residues. From germline, CDR1 is WSHSY and CDR2 SAAADI. The CDR3 nucleotides are TGCGCCAGCAGTGATAGGGGCGCCGGGGATCAGCCCCAGCATTTT. Translated: CASSDRGAGDQPQHF.

The V gene is TRBV11-3, the J gene TRBJ2-3; TRBD2 matches 7 bases. Germline loops: CDR1 SGHNT, CDR2 YENEEA. Trimming removed 4 bases from V and 1 base from J; junction bases left unmatched: 11. The CDR3 runs to 17 residues. For the CDR3, the DNA is TGTGCCAGCAGCTCCCGTCGGGGCGCGGGAGGCACAGATACGCAGTATTTT. Encoded protein: CASSSRRGAGGTDTQYF.

This clonotype was detected many times. The chain carries TRBV12-3 or TRBV12-4 and TRBJ1-5; D unclear. V dropped 2 bases and J dropped 1 base, with 15 bases sitting between them. The CDR3 is 17 residues long. The CDR3 region is CASSLTPFLGSNQPQHF. Written as DNA, the CDR3 is TGTGCCAGCAGTTTAACCCCGTTTTTGGGGAGCAATCAGCCCCAGCATTTT.

This clonotype was counted at least ten times. V is TRBV10-3 and J is TRBJ2-3, with a tentative D call TRBD2 (6 bases). V was trimmed by 3 bases and J by 0 bases, leaving 16 bases between them. Germline lookup yields CDR1 ENHRY and CDR2 SYGVKD. The CDR3 sequence is 17 residues long. The CDR3 sequence is CAISDPGTVTSTDTQYF. DNA for the CDR3: TGTGCCATCAGTGACCCCGGGACTGTAACTAGCACAGATACGCAGTATTTT.

This clonotype was observed many times. The chain employs TRBV20-1 and TRBJ2-5, with 8 bases matching TRBD2. The CDR3 length is 16 residues. From germline, CDR1 is DFQATT and CDR2 SNEGSKA (reference sequence). With V trimmed by 0 bases and J by 5 bases, 11 bases remained unmatched. CDR3 DNA sequence: TGCAGTGCTAGAGAAGGAGCGGGAGCCCGAGGGGAGACCCAGTACTTC. It translates to CSAREGAGARGETQYF.

This clonotype was detected ten times or more. The rearrangement links TRBV29-1 to TRBJ2-1; 10 bases match TRBD2. The length of the CDR3 is 13 residues. The V gene end was trimmed by 8 bases and the J gene end by 0 bases; junction bases not matched to a gene: 1. Germline CDR1 SQVTM, CDR2 ANQGSEA. The CDR3 DNA is TGCAGCTCTAGCGGGAGCTCCTACAATGAGCAGTTCTTC. It encodes CSSSGSSYNEQFF.

The J gene is TRBJ2-3, the V gene TRBV7-6; D gene uncertain. This CDR3 region has 12 residues. V lost 3 bases and J 10 bases, leaving 11 bases between the germline ends. Germline CDR1 reads SGHVS; CDR2 reads FNYEAQ. CDR3 coding DNA: TGTGCCAGCAGCTTCGCTAGTTTGCCGCAGTATTTT. This translates into CASSFASLPQYF.

This clonotype was seen repeatedly, ten times or more. V gene TRBV7-8 combines with J gene TRBJ2-4, with 11 bases fitting TRBD2. Germline lookup yields CDR1 SGHVS and CDR2 FQNEAQ. The CDR3 loop spans 18 amino acids. The V segment lost 0 bases and the J segment 4 bases; nucleotides outside the gene matches: 8. CDR3 residues: CASSLARLAGGLKNIQYF. As DNA, the CDR3 is TGTGCCAGCAGCTTAGCGCGGCTAGCGGGAGGCCTGAAAAACATTCAGTACTTC.

This rearrangement joins TRBV13 to TRBJ2-4; D possibly uses TRBD1 or TRBD2 (5 bases each). Trimming cost V 0 bases and J 12 bases, with 15 bases left between them. The germline V gene encodes CDR1 PRHDT and CDR2 FYEKMQ (reference sequence). This CDR3 comprises 14 residues. CDR3 sequence: CASSLGLRGTTQYF. CDR3 sequence (DNA): TGTGCCAGCAGCTTAGGCCTACGTGGGACCACTCAGTACTTC.

This clonotype was detected many times. The J gene is TRBJ2-7, the V gene TRBV5-1, with 9 bases lining up with TRBD2. Germline CDR1 and CDR2: SGHRS and YFSETQ. This CDR3 contains 14 residues. After removal of 4 bases from V and 3 bases from J, the junction contained 5 bases not matched to a gene. The chain's CDR3 is CASSAAGGRYEQYF. The CDR3 bases are TGCGCCAGCAGCGCCGCGGGAGGGCGCTACGAGCAGTACTTC.

Only a few counts were recorded for this clonotype. The chain carries TRBV7-8 and TRBJ2-1; D remains ambiguous. The CDR3 totals 16 residues. The germline V gene encodes CDR1 SGHVS and CDR2 FQNEAQ. The germline V and J ends were trimmed by 7 bases and 2 bases, with 18 bases remaining between them. Here the CDR3 DNA reads TGTGCCAGCACCCTAAGACTGGCCGAGCCCTACAATGAGCAGTTCTTC. Translation: CASTLRLAEPYNEQFF.

This clonotype appeared many times. The chain employs TRBV5-1 and TRBJ1-1, with D perhaps TRBD1 (6 bases). The V end was cut by 5 bases, the J end by 0 bases, with 11 bases between. CDR3 length: 14 amino acids. From germline, CDR1 is SGHRS and CDR2 YFSETQ. CDR3 DNA: TGCGCCAGCAGGAAGGACAGCATGAACACTGAAGCTTTCTTT. It yields the protein CASRKDSMNTEAFF.

At least ten counts were recorded for this clonotype. The chain recombines TRBV5-1 with TRBJ2-4; D is unresolved. The ends were cut back, 4 bases at V and 1 base at J, with 9 bases in the middle. The CDR3 length is 14 residues. In germline, CDR1 is SGHRS, CDR2 YFSETQ. The CDR3 nucleotides are TGCGCCAGCAGCGGAGCCGGGGCCAAAAACATTCAGTACTTC. The encoded protein is CASSGAGAKNIQYF.

This clonotype was detected ten times or more. The chain joins TRBV5-1 to TRBJ1-5, with 9 bases identical to TRBD1. V dropped 8 bases and J dropped 6; count of bases not matched to a gene: 9. The CDR3 totals 14 residues. CDR1 and CDR2 from the germline V gene are SGHRS and YFSETQ. The CDR3 region is CARGDREESQPQHF. DNA of the CDR3: TGCGCCAGGGGGGACAGGGAAGAAAGTCAGCCCCAGCATTTT.

This clonotype has a count of ten or more. The CDR3 coding sequence is TGTGCCAGCAGCCAGGGCCCGGGGCCGTCGGATGAAAAACTGTTTTTT. This encodes CASSQGPGPSDEKLFF. The V gene is TRBV27, the J gene TRBJ1-4; possibly TRBD1 for D (5 bases). The CDR3 runs 16 residues. Germline-derived CDR1 and CDR2 are MNHEY and SMNVEV (reference sequence). V was cut by 6 bases and J by 6 bases, with 20 bases left in between.

This clonotype was counted many times. The chain recombines TRBV6-1 with TRBJ1-1, with no clear D. The V end lost 2 bases, the J end lost 1 base, and 5 bases lay between the germline ends. Germline V gives CDR1 MNHNS, CDR2 SASEGT. The length of the CDR3 is 13 residues. CDR3 sequence (DNA): TGTGCCAGCAGTGAAACGCGGAACACTGAAGCTTTCTTT. Translated: CASSETRNTEAFF.

The sample holds many counts of this clonotype. The chain links TRBV28 to TRBJ1-5; no definite D call. V lost 2 bases, J lost 7 bases, and 12 bases lay in between. The CDR3 is made up of 14 amino acids. Germline lookup yields CDR1 MDHEN and CDR2 SYDVKM. The CDR3 loop reads CASSLGGSQQPQHF. DNA of the CDR3: TGTGCCAGCAGTTTAGGTGGGTCCCAACAGCCCCAGCATTTT.

In this sample, this clonotype turned up many times. V and J are TRBV4-1 and TRBJ1-2; D is possibly TRBD1 (5 bases). Germline V gives CDR1 MGHRA, CDR2 YSYEKL. The CDR3 loop spans 15 amino acids. V lost 1 base and J 8 bases, leaving 17 bases between the germline ends. CDR3 bases: TGCGCCAGCAGCCAAGTCGGTCAGGGTTCTTGGGGCTACACCTTC. Amino acids: CASSQVGQGSWGYTF.

This clonotype was picked up a small number of times. The genes are TRBV5-1 and TRBJ2-7, with 15 bases that match TRBD2. This CDR3 is 14 amino acids long. Germline CDR1 reads SGHRS; CDR2 reads YFSETQ. The V gene end was trimmed by 5 bases and the J gene end by 4 bases; junction bases not matched to a gene: 1. The CDR3 DNA sequence: TGCGCCAGCAGTGGGACTAGCGGGAGGTACGAGCAGTACTTC. Translated: CASSGTSGRYEQYF.

This clonotype appeared many times. The J gene is TRBJ2-3, the V gene TRBV6-1; the D gene is possibly TRBD2 (6 bases). Trimming pared 6 bases from V and 0 bases from J, leaving 13 bases between. This CDR3 comprises 15 residues. CDR1 is MNHNS, CDR2 SASEGT, per germline. The CDR3 nucleotides read TGTGCCAGCAGCCTAGCCGGGACTAGCACAGATACGCAGTATTTT. This translates into CASSLAGTSTDTQYF.

The V call is TRBV4-2, the J call TRBJ2-3; 14 bases align to TRBD2. From germline, CDR1 is LGHNA and CDR2 YNFKEQ. The CDR3 has 16 amino acids. V dropped 4 bases and J dropped 5; count of bases not matched to a gene: 5. The CDR3 sequence is CASSPPTSGREDTQYF. In DNA form, the CDR3 reads TGTGCCAGCAGCCCTCCGACTAGCGGGAGGGAAGATACGCAGTATTTT.

The chain recombines TRBV18 with TRBJ2-3; TRBD2 agrees at 11 bases. Germline CDR1 and CDR2: KGHSH and LQKENI. The V segment lost 4 bases and the J segment 5 bases; nucleotides outside the gene matches: 2. The CDR3 has 14 amino acids. CDR3 nucleotide sequence: TGTGCCAGCTCACGCGGACTAGCGGGAGATACGCAGTATTTT. As protein: CASSRGLAGDTQYF.

This clonotype was seen many times. The chain carries TRBV5-1 and TRBJ2-7; perhaps TRBD1 as D (5 bases). The CDR3 loop spans 16 amino acids. The ends were cut back, 4 bases at V and 2 bases at J, with 19 bases in the middle. Germline loops: CDR1 SGHRS, CDR2 YFSETQ. The DNA of the CDR3 is TGCGCCAGCAGCGTAACCAGGGAAAGGGTCGCCTACGAGCAGTACTTC. Its translation is CASSVTRERVAYEQYF.

This clonotype was picked up many times. The V call is TRBV29-1, the J call TRBJ1-2, with D perhaps matching TRBD1 (6 bases). V was trimmed by 4 bases and J by 8 bases, leaving 14 bases between them. The CDR3 has 12 residues. Per the germline V gene, CDR1 is SQVTM and CDR2 is ANQGSEA. CDR3 residues: CSVAEAGAGYTF. CDR3 coding DNA: TGCAGCGTTGCGGAGGCGGGGGCGGGCTACACCTTC.

Many counts were recorded for this clonotype. V usage is TRBV5-5 and J usage is TRBJ2-7, with D unclear. Germline CDR1 SGHKS, CDR2 YYEKEE (reference sequence). Trimming left V 7 bases short and J 7 bases short, with 15 bases between. This CDR3 spans 12 amino acids. CDR3 amino acids: CASEGISGEQYF. The CDR3 DNA reads as TGTGCCAGCGAAGGGATTTCTGGTGAGCAGTACTTC.

This clonotype was picked up many times. This rearrangement joins TRBV29-1 to TRBJ2-3; D is undetermined. This CDR3 is 10 amino acids long. Germline V gene sequence: CDR1 SQVTM, CDR2 ANQGSEA. The V end was cut by 4 bases, the J end by 4 bases, with 3 bases between. The CDR3, as DNA: TGCAGCGTTGGCCCAGATACGCAGTATTTT. Its translation is CSVGPDTQYF.

Concerning this clonotype: This may be a read error, as it is one base from a much larger clone. This chain joins TRBV12-3 or TRBV12-4 and TRBJ1-5; D is unclear. Trimming removed 5 bases at V and 8 bases at J, with 10 bases between. The CDR3 contains 12 residues. The CDR3 spells CASSPFDEPQHF. CDR3 sequence (DNA): TGTGCCAGCAGTCCCTTCGATGAGCCCCAGCATTTT.

This clonotype was found many times. The chain has TRBV5-1 and TRBJ1-1; no clear D. Trimming stripped 0 bases from V and 4 bases from J, with 10 bases between. This CDR3 has 14 residues. Per germline, CDR1 SGHRS and CDR2 YFSETQ. CDR3 in amino acids: CASSLDSPGTEAFF. CDR3 coding DNA: TGCGCCAGCAGCTTGGACTCTCCGGGCACTGAAGCTTTCTTT.

This clonotype has ten or more counts. CDR3 in DNA: TGCGCCAGCAGTTCTAGCGGAGCGAACACCGGGGAGCTGTTTTTT. Translation: CASSSSGANTGELFF. The chain carries TRBV5-1 and TRBJ2-2; 7 bases fit TRBD2. Germline lookup yields CDR1 SGHRS and CDR2 YFSETQ. The CDR3 runs to 15 residues. After removal of 5 bases from V and 0 bases from J, the junction contained 4 bases not matched to a gene.

The chain carries TRBV5-1 and TRBJ2-2, with TRBD2 identical over 8 bases. Trimming took 9 bases from V and 0 from J; bases not matched to a gene: 4. The CDR3 is made up of 14 amino acids. Germline V gene data show CDR1 as SGHRS and CDR2 as YFSETQ. The CDR3 loop is CATTGGSNTGELFF. The CDR3, as DNA: TGCGCCACCACGGGAGGGTCGAACACCGGGGAGCTGTTTTTT.

With respect to this clonotype: Since a much larger clone is just one base distant, this may be a read error. Because it lacks the conserved phenylalanine or tryptophan at the end, this CDR3 is likely a read error. The J gene is TRBJ2-1, the V gene TRBV2; 8 nucleotides align to TRBD2. Trimming cost V 0 bases and J 4 bases; bases outside gene matches: 8. The CDR3 has 17 residues. From germline, CDR1 is SNHLY and CDR2 FYNNEI. CDR3 sequence (DNA): TGTGCCAGCAGTGAAGCGGGACTAGGGGGGGCATACAATGAGCAGTTCTCC. Its protein is CASSEAGLGGAYNEQFS.